This TCR beta chain derives from a study of blood T cell repertoires in COVID-19. Study details: T cells, B-cell-depleted T cells, or PBMCs supplied cDNA or gDNA.

Per the original data handling: Nucleated cell number was recorded as an estimate derived from reference gene primer amplification. The data were produced by immunoSEQ multiplex PCR, yet TCRdb's version contains in-frame clones alone and is incomplete. Clone size and the V and J calls come from that table; the DNA yielded D and trimming. The sample holds under 200,000 clones, around nine tenths seen once. V lost 3 bases and J 0 bases, leaving 12 bases between the germline ends. Germline CDR1 LNHDA, CDR2 SQIVND (reference sequence). The CDR3 totals 15 residues. J is TRBJ2-7 and V is TRBV19; D unresolved. The sample taken for sequencing was peripheral blood. This sequence was found in a man over 45 who had recovered from COVID-19. CDR3 in DNA: TGTGCCAGTAGTATTGTTCCGGGTCCCTCCTACGAGCAGTACTTC. Amino acid sequence: CASSIVPGPSYEQYF.